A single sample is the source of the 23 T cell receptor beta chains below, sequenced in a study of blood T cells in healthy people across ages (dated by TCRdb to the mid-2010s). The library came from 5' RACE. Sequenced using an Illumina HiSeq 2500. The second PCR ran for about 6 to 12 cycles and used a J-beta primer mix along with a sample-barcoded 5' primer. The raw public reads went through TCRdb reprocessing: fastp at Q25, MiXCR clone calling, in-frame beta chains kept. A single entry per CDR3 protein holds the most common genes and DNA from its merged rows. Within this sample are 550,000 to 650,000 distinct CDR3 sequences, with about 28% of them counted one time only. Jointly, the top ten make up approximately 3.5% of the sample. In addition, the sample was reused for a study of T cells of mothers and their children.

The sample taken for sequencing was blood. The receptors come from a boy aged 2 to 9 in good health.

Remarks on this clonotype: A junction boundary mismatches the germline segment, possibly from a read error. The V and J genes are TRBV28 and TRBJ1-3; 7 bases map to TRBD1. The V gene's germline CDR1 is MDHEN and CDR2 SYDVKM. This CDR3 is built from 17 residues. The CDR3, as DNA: TGTGCCGGCAGTTCCCTACAGGGGTACAACTCTGGAAACACCATATATTTT. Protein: CAGSSLQGYNSGNTIYF.

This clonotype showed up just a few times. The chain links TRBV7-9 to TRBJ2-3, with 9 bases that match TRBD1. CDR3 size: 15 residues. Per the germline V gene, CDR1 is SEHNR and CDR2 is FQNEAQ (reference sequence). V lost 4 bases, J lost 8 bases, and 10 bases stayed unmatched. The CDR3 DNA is TGTGCCAGCAGCTCGTTACAGGGGGCCGCGGCTACGCAGTATTTT. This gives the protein CASSSLQGAAATQYF.

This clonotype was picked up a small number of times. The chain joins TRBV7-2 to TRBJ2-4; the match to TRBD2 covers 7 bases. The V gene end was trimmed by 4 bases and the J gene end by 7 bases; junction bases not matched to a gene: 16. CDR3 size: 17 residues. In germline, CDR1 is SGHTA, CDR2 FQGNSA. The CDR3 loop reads CASSSIEGRASWNIQYF. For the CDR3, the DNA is TGTGCCAGCAGCTCGATTGAGGGGAGGGCTAGCTGGAACATTCAGTACTTC.

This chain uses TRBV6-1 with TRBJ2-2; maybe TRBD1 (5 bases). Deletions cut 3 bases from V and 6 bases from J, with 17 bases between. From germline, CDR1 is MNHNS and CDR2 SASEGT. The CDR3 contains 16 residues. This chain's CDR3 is CASSEPYRQKPGELFF. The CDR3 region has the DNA TGTGCCAGCAGTGAGCCCTATAGACAGAAGCCCGGGGAGCTGTTTTTT.

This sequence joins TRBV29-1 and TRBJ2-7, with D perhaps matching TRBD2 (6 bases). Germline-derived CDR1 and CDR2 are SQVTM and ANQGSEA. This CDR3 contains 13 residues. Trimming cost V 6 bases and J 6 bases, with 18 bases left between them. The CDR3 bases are TGCAGCGTGGCTAGTCGGGAGATTATCGAGCAGTACTTC. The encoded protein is CSVASREIIEQYF.

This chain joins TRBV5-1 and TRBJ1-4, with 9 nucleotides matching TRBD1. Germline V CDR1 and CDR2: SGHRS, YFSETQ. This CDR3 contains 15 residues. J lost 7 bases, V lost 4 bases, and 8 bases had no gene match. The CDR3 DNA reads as TGCGCCAGCAGCGCAGGACAGGGGAGGCGTGAAAAACTGTTTTTT. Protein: CASSAGQGRREKLFF.

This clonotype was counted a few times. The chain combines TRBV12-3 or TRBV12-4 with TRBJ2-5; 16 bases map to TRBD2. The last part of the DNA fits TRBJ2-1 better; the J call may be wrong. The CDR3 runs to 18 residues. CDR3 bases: TGTGCCAGCAGTTCCGGGACTAGCGGGGGGGCCTTCTACAATGAGCAGTTCTTC. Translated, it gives CASSSGTSGGAFYNEQFF.

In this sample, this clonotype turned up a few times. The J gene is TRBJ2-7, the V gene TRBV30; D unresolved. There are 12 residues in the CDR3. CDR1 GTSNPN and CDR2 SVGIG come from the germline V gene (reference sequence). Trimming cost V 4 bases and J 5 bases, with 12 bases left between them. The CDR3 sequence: CAWTGDNHEQYF. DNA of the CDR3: TGTGCCTGGACGGGTGACAACCACGAGCAGTACTTC.

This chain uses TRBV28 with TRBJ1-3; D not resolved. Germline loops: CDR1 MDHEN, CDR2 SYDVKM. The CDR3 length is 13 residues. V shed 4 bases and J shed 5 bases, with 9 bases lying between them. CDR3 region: CASSSRLRNTIYF. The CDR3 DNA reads TGTGCCAGCAGTTCCCGACTTCGAAACACCATATATTTT.

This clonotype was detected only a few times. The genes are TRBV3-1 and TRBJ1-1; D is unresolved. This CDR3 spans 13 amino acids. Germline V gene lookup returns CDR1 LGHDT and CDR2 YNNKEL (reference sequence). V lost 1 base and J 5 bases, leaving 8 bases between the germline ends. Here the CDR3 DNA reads TGTGCCAGCAGCCAAGGAACCCGGACTGAAGCTTTCTTT. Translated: CASSQGTRTEAFF.

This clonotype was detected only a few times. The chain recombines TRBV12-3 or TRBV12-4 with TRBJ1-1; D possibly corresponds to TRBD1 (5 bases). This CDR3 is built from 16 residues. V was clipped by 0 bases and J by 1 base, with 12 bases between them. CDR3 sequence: CASSLARPGGNTEAFF. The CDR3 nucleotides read TGTGCCAGCAGTTTAGCGCGACCGGGGGGGAACACTGAAGCTTTCTTT.

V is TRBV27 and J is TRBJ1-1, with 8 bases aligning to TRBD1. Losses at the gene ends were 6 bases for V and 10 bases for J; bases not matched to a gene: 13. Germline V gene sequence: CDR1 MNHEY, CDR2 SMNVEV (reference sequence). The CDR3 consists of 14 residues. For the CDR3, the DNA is TGTGCCAGCAGACAGGGGGGCTTCGGGCTATCAGCTTTCTTT. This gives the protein CASRQGGFGLSAFF.

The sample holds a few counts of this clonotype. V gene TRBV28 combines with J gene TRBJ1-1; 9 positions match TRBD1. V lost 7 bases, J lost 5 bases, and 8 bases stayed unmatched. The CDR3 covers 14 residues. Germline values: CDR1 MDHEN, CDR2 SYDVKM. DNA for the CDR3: TGTGCCAGCACCCTAGGGACAGGGAGGACTGAAGCTTTCTTT. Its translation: CASTLGTGRTEAFF.

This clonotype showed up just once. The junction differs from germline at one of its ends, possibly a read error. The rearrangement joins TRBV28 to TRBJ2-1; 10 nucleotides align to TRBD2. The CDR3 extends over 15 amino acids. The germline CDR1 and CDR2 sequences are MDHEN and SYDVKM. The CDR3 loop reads CASSQDVGLASERYF. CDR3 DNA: TGTGCCAGCAGTCAAGACGTGGGACTAGCGAGCGAGCGGTACTTC.

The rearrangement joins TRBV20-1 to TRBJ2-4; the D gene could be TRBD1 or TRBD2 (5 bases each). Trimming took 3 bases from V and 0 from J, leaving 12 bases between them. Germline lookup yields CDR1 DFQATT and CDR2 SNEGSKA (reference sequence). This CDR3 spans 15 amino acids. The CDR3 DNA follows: TGCAGTGCTAGTTCGGGGCTCCGAGCCAAAAACATTCAGTACTTC. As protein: CSASSGLRAKNIQYF.

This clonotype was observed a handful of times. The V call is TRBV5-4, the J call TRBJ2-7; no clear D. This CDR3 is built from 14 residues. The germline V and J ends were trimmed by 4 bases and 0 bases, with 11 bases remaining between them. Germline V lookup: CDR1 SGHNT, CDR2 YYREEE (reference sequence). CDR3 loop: CASSLEMDSYEQYF. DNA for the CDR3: TGTGCCAGCAGCCTGGAAATGGACTCCTACGAGCAGTACTTC.

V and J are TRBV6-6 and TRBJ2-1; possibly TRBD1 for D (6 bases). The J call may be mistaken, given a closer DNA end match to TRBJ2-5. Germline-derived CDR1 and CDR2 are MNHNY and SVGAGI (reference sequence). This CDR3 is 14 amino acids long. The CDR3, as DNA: TGTGCCAGCAGTAACAACAGGGAGTTGGAGACCCAGTACTTC. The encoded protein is CASSNNRELETQYF.

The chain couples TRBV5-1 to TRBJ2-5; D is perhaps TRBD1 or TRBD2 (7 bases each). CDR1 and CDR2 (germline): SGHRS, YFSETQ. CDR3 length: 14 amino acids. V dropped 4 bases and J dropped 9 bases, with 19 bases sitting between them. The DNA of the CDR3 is TGCGCCAGCAGCAGAGAAACAGGGGAGGGGGCCCAGTACTTC. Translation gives CASSRETGEGAQYF. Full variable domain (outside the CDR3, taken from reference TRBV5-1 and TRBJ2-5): KAGVTQTPRYLIKTRGQQVTLSCSPISGHRSVSWYQQTPGQGLQFLFEYFSETQRNKGNFPGRFSGRQFSNSRSEMNVSTLELGDSALYLCASSRETGEGAQYFGPGTRLLVL.

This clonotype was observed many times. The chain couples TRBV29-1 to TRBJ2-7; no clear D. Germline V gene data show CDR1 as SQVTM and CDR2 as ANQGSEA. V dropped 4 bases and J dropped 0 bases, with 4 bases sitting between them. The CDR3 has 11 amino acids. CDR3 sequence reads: CSVAHSYEQYF. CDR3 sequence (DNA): TGCAGCGTTGCACACTCCTACGAGCAGTACTTC.

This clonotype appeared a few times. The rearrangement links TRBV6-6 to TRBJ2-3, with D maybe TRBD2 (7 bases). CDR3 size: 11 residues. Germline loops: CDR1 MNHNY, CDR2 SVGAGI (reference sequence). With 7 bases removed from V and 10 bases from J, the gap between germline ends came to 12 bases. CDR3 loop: CASNLGGAQYF. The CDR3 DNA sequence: TGTGCCAGCAACCTAGGGGGGGCGCAGTATTTT.

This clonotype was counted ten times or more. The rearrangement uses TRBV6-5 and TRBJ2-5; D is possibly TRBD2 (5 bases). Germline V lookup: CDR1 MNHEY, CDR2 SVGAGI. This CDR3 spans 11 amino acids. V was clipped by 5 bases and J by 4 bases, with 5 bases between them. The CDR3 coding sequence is TGTGCCAGCAGTCGGGGAGAGACCCAGTACTTC. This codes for CASSRGETQYF.

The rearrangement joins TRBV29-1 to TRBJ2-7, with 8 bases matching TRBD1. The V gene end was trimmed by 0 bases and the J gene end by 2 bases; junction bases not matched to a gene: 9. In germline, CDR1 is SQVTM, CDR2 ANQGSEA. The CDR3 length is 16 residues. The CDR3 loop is CSVEEEESGGPYEQYF. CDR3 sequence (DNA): TGCAGCGTTGAAGAAGAAGAGTCAGGGGGCCCCTACGAGCAGTACTTC.

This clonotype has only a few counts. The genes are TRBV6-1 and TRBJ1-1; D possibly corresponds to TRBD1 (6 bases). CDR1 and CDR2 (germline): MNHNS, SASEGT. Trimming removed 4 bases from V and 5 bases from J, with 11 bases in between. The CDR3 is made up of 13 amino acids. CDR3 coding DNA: TGTGCCAGCAGTGGACAGGTGAGGACTGAAGCTTTCTTT. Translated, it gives CASSGQVRTEAFF.